These T cell receptor beta chains were read from a single sample in a study of cytomegalovirus exposure and HLA in healthy donors. Repertoires were generated with immunoSEQ multiplex PCR, while TCRdb's copy carries only in-frame clones and drops some. The table has 90,000 to 130,000 clones, about three quarters seen once. The source material was PBMCs. The receptors here all came from a woman in her twenties or thirties in good health and CMV-seronegative. Each CDR3 is given with its conserved first and last residue. The D gene is left open where the match is weak.

CDR3nt,CDR3aa,d_gene,v_gene,j_gene
TGTGCCAGTGGGACAGGCTCCTTCTACGAGCAGTACTTC,CASGTGSFYEQYF,TRBD1,TRBV19,TRBJ2-7
TGTGCCAGCAGCGCTTCGACAGGGGGCGATGGCTACACCTTC,CASSASTGGDGYTF,TRBD1,TRBV13,TRBJ1-2
TGTGCCAGCAGGAACCGGACAGGTTTCTCCTACGAGCAGTACTTC,CASRNRTGFSYEQYF,TRBD1,TRBV11-2,TRBJ2-7
TGTGCCAGCAGCTCGAGGGACACTACACGGGAAAAACTGTTTTTT,CASSSRDTTREKLFF,-,TRBV9,TRBJ1-4
TGTGCCAGCAGTTTACCGCAGGGGCTTGGCTACACCTTC,CASSLPQGLGYTF,-,TRBV28,TRBJ1-2
TGTGCCAGCAGTCGCCACCTCGGTAGCAATCAGCCCCAGCATTTT,CASSRHLGSNQPQHF,-,TRBV28,TRBJ1-5
TGTGCCGGGAGGCTCGCAGATACGCAGTATTTT,CAGRLADTQYF,-,TRBV7-2,TRBJ2-3
TGTGCCAGCAGCTTGACTAGTGCGGACGAGCAGTACTTC,CASSLTSADEQYF,-,TRBV5-4,TRBJ2-7
TGTGCCATCACCCCGAGCGGGAGGAACACCGGGGAGCTGTTTTTT,CAITPSGRNTGELFF,TRBD2,TRBV10-3,TRBJ2-2
TGTGCCAGCAGCAAAAAGCCAGACAGATCCAACGAGCAGTACTTC,CASSKKPDRSNEQYF,-,TRBV21-1,TRBJ2-7
TGTGCCAGCAGTACCTCTAGCGGGAGTCGGTACGAGCAGTACTTC,CASSTSSGSRYEQYF,TRBD2,TRBV28,TRBJ2-7
TGTGCCAGCAGTATCCCAAGCGACCTAAATGAAAAACTGTTTTTT,CASSIPSDLNEKLFF,-,TRBV28,TRBJ1-4
TGCAGCGACAACAGGAGCTTCGCCTTC,CSDNRSFAF,-,TRBV29-1,TRBJ1-2
TGTGGCGGGGGAGCGAACACCGGGGAGCTGTTTTTT,CGGGANTGELFF,TRBD2,TRBV28,TRBJ2-2
TGTGCCAGCAGCCCCGGAGACGGGTACGAGCAGTACTTC,CASSPGDGYEQYF,-,TRBV9,TRBJ2-7
TGCGCCAGCAGCCTCGGGACAGTACAAGAGACCCAGTACTTC,CASSLGTVQETQYF,TRBD1,TRBV5-1,TRBJ2-5
TGTGCCAGCAGCAACCGGGACAATGGGGACATTCAGTACTTC,CASSNRDNGDIQYF,-,TRBV11-2,TRBJ2-4